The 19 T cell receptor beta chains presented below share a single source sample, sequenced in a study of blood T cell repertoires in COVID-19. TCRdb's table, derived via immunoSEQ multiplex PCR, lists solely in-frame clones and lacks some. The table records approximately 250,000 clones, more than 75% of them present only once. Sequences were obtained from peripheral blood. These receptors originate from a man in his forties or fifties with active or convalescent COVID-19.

CDR3 residues: CASSKIDISSYNSPLHF. The CDR3 coding sequence is TGTGCCAGCAGCAAGATCGACATCAGCTCCTATAATTCACCCCTCCACTTT. This rearrangement joins TRBV21-1 to TRBJ1-6; the table gives TRBD1 as D, unverified against the DNA. TRBV21-1 is a known pseudogene. The CDR3 contains 17 residues.

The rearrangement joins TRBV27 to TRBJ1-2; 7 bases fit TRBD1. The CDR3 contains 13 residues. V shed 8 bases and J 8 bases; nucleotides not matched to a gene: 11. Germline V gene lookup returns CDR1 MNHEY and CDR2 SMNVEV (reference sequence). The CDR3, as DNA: TGTGCCAGCCGACCGACAGGGCCTCGGGGCTACACCTTC. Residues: CASRPTGPRGYTF.

CDR3 region: CSVEFRETQHF. The CDR3 DNA is TGCAGCGTTGAATTTCGGGAGACCCAGCATTTT. The chain employs TRBV29-1 and TRBJ1-5; the D is unclear. Germline assignment: CDR1 SQVTM and CDR2 ANQGSEA. CDR3 length: 11 residues. Trimming left V 2 bases short and J 11 bases short, with 10 bases between.

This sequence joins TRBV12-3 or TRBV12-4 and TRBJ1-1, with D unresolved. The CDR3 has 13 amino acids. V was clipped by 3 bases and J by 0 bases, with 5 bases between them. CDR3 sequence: CASSFPLNTEAFF. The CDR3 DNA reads TGTGCCAGCAGTTTTCCCTTGAACACTGAAGCTTTCTTT.

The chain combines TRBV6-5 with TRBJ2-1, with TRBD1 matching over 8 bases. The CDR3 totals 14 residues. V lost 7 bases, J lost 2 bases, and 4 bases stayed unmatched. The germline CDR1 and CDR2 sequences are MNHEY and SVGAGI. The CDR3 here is CASTPGQAYNEQFF. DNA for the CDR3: TGTGCCAGCACCCCGGGACAGGCCTACAATGAGCAGTTCTTC.

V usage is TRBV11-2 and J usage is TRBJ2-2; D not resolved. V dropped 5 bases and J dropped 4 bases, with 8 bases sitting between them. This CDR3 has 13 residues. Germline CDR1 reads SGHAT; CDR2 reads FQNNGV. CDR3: CASSLSITGELFF. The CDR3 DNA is TGTGCCAGCAGCCTCAGTATCACCGGGGAGCTGTTTTTT.

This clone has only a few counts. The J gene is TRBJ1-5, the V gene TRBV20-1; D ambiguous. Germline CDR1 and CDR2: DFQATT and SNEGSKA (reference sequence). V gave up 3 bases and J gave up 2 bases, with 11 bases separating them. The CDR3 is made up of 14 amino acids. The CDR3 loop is CSASPGIGNQPQHF. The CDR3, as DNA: TGCAGTGCTAGTCCGGGTATCGGCAATCAGCCCCAGCATTTT.

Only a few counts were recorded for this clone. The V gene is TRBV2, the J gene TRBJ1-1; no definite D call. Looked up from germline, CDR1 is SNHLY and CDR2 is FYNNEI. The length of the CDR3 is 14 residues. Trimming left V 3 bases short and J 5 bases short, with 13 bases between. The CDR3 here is CASSDPGRGTEAFF. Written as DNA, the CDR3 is TGTGCCAGCAGTGACCCTGGGCGGGGTACTGAAGCTTTCTTT. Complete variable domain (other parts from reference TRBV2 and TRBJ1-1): EPEVTQTPSHQVTQMGQEVILRCVPISNHLYFYWYRQILGQKVEFLVSFYNNEISEKSEIFDDQFSVERPDGSNFTLKIRSTKLEDSAMYFCASSDPGRGTEAFFGQGTRLTVV.

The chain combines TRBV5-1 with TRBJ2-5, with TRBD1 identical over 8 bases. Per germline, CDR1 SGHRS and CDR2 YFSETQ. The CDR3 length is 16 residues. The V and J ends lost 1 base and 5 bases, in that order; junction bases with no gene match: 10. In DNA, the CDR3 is TGCGCCAGCAGCTTGAACGGGGGACAGGTTAGCGAGACCCAGTACTTC. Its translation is CASSLNGGQVSETQYF. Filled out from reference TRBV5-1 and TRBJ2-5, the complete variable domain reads KAGVTQTPRYLIKTRGQQVTLSCSPISGHRSVSWYQQTPGQGLQFLFEYFSETQRNKGNFPGRFSGRQFSNSRSEMNVSTLELGDSALYLCASSLNGGQVSETQYFGPGTRLLVL.

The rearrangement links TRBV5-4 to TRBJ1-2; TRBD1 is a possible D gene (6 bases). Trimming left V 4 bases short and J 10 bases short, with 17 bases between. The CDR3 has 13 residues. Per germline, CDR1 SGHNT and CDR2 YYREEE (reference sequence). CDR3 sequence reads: CASSPTGTADYTF. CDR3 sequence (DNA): TGTGCCAGCAGCCCGACAGGCACCGCGGACTACACCTTC.

CDR3 loop: CASSLQGGKNTGELFF. CDR3 nucleotide sequence: TGTGCCAGCAGCTTACAGGGGGGTAAAAACACCGGGGAGCTGTTTTTT. The chain couples TRBV7-9 to TRBJ2-2; the D gene is possibly TRBD1 (7 bases). V was trimmed by 2 bases and J by 2 bases, leaving 12 bases between them. CDR1 and CDR2 (germline): SEHNR, FQNEAQ (reference sequence). This CDR3 comprises 16 residues. Supplemented by reference TRBV7-9 and TRBJ2-2, the full variable domain reads DTGVSQNPRHKITKRGQNVTFRCDPISEHNRLYWYRQTLGQGPEFLTYFQNEAQLEKSRLLSDRFSAERPKGSFSTLEIQRTEQGDSAMYLCASSLQGGKNTGELFFGEGSRLTVL.

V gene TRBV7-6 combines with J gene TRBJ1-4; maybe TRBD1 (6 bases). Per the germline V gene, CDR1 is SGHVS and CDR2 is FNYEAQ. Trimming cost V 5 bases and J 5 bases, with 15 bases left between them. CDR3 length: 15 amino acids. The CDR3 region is CASSPPGQLNEKLFF. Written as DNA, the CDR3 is TGTGCCAGCAGCCCACCCGGACAGTTAAATGAAAAACTGTTTTTT.

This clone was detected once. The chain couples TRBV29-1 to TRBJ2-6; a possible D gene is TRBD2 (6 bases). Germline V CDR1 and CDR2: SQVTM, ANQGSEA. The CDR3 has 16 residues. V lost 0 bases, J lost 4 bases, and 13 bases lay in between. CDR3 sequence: CSVEDGGAAGANVLTF. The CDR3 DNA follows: TGCAGCGTTGAAGATGGCGGGGCAGCCGGGGCCAACGTCCTGACTTTC.

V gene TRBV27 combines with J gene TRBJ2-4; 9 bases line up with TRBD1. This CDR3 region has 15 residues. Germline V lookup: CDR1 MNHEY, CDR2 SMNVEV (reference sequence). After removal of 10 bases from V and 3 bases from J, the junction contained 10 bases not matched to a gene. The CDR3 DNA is TGTGCCAACGACCCGGGACAGGGCAGCAAAAACATTCAGTACTTC. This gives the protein CANDPGQGSKNIQYF.

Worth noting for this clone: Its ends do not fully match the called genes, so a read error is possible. The CDR3 nucleotides read TGCGCCCGCAGCTTGGGGGGGATTCGCGGGGGGGGCACAGATACGCAGTATTTT. It is translated as CARSLGGIRGGGTDTQYF. This chain uses TRBV5-5 with TRBJ2-3, with TRBD2 matching over 9 bases. The germline V gene encodes CDR1 SGHKS and CDR2 YYEKEE (reference sequence). The CDR3 is 18 amino acids.

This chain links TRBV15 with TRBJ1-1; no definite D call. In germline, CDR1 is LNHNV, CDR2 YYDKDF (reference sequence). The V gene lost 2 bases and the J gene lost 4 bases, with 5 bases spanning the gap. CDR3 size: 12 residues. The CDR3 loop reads CATSRPRTEAFF. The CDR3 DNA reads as TGTGCCACCAGCAGACCTCGCACTGAAGCTTTCTTT.

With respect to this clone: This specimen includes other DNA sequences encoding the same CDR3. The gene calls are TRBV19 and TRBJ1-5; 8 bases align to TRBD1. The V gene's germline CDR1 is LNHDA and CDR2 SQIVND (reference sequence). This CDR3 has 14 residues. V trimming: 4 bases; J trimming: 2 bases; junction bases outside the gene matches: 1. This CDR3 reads CASSRGQGNQPQHF. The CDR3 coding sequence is TGTGCCAGTAGTAGGGGACAGGGCAATCAGCCCCAGCATTTT.

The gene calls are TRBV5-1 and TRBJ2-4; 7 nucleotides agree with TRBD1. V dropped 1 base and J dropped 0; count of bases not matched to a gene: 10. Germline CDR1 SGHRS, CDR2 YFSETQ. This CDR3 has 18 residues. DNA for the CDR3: TGCGCCAGCAGCTTGTGGGGCACAGGGGTCCGAGCCAAAAACATTCAGTACTTC. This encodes CASSLWGTGVRAKNIQYF.

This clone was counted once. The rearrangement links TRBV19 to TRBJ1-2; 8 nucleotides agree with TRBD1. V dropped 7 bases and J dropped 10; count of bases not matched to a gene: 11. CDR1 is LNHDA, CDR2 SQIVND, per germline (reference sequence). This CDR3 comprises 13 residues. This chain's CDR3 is CASNSRTGRAYTF. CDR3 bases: TGTGCCAGTAACTCCAGGACAGGGCGTGCCTACACCTTC. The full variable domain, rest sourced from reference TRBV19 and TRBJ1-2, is DGGITQSPKYLFRKEGQNVTLSCEQNLNHDAMYWYRQDPGQGLRLIYYSQIVNDFQKGDIAEGYSVSREKKESFPLTVTSAQKNPTAFYLCASNSRTGRAYTFGSGTRLTVV.